One sample yielded the 14 T cell receptor beta chains listed below, sequenced in a study of T cell repertoires in cytomegalovirus infection. The antigens these receptors bind are not known. Each CDR3 protein is one row after TCRdb ran MiXCR on the reads. The table lists 900,000 to 950,000 distinct CDR3 sequences, approximately 33% of them singletons. The source material was cultured CD8+ T cells from PBMCs, sampled from culture after CMV antigen stimulation. These TCRs come from a human donor in good health (CMV status not recorded). Some clones in this sample may be carry-over from other donors' samples.

This clonotype was detected only a few times. The rearrangement links TRBV7-6 to TRBJ1-4; D gene ambiguous. Germline V gene data show CDR1 as SGHVS and CDR2 as FNYEAQ. CDR3 size: 18 residues. Trimming pared 2 bases from V and 0 bases from J, leaving 16 bases between. The CDR3 DNA reads TGTGCCAGCAGCTTAAGGCCGGGTCCTTCCGCAACTAATGAAAAACTGTTTTTT. Its protein product is CASSLRPGPSATNEKLFF.

This clonotype occurred once. The chain links TRBV6-2 or TRBV6-3 to TRBJ2-7; a weak D match, TRBD2 (7 bases). Per germline, CDR1 MNHEY and CDR2 SVGEGT. Deletions cut 7 bases from V and 3 bases from J, with 13 bases between. This CDR3 region has 13 residues. CDR3 loop: CASMKGGGYEQYV. The CDR3 DNA sequence: TGTGCCAGCATGAAGGGGGGGGGCTACGAGCAGTACGTC.

In this sample, this clonotype turned up many times. V gene TRBV7-6 combines with J gene TRBJ1-2; 9 positions agree with TRBD1. Germline CDR1 reads SGHVS; CDR2 reads FNYEAQ. This CDR3 contains 16 residues. J was trimmed by 3 bases and V by 1 base; bases with no gene match: 6. The CDR3 DNA follows: TGTGCCAGCAGCTTAGGTTACAGGGGGCCGGACTATGGCTACACCTTC. As protein: CASSLGYRGPDYGYTF.

The chain couples TRBV7-2 to TRBJ2-1; no clear D. Between the trimmed V and J ends, which lost 5 bases and 5 bases, there was a span of 13 bases. CDR3 length: 14 residues. Germline values: CDR1 SGHTA, CDR2 FQGNSA. CDR3 region: CASSPSDFHNEQFF. For the CDR3, the DNA is TGTGCCAGCAGCCCTTCAGACTTTCACAATGAGCAGTTCTTC.

This clonotype appeared a few times. The DNA is omitted, as the CDR3 cannot be located on it reliably, and the CDR3 follows TCRdb's listing. The chain links TRBV12-3 or TRBV12-4 to TRBJ2-2; TRBD1, as called in the table, went unchecked against the DNA. The CDR3 is made up of 16 amino acids, end residues included. The CDR3 region is CASSSSTARDTGELFF.

The V and J genes are TRBV14 and TRBJ1-2, with TRBD1 matching over 7 bases. Germline assignment: CDR1 SGHDN and CDR2 FVKESK. The CDR3 contains 15 residues. V lost 4 bases and J lost 4; bases outside the gene matches: 9. CDR3 DNA: TGTGCCAGCAGCCCAGGGGGACAATTCTTCTATGGCTACACCTTC. It encodes CASSPGGQFFYGYTF.

This clonotype has just a few counts. V usage is TRBV28 and J usage is TRBJ2-4; TRBD1 agrees at 10 bases. V was clipped by 4 bases and J by 8 bases; unmatched bases: 11. The CDR3 extends over 16 amino acids. The germline CDR1 and CDR2 sequences are MDHEN and SYDVKM. CDR3 region: CASSSPGQGIGDIQYF. Here the CDR3 DNA reads TGTGCCAGCAGTTCTCCGGGACAGGGGATAGGTGACATTCAGTACTTC.

Notes on this clonotype: A read error may explain this, as a much larger clone is one base away. The genes are TRBV11-2 and TRBJ2-7, with D tentatively TRBD1 (6 bases). V was trimmed by 5 bases and J by 2 bases, leaving 10 bases between them. Germline values: CDR1 SGHAT, CDR2 FQNNGV. This CDR3 is built from 13 residues. The CDR3 sequence: CASSHGQTYEQYV. The CDR3 DNA is TGTGCCAGCAGCCACGGACAGACCTACGAGCAGTACGTC.

This clonotype was observed at least ten times. This chain connects TRBV7-2 to TRBJ1-1, with TRBD1 identical over 8 bases. The CDR3 contains 18 residues. Losses at the gene ends were 5 bases for V and 0 bases for J; bases not matched to a gene: 14. Germline values: CDR1 SGHTA, CDR2 FQGNSA. The CDR3 region is CASSPDRDPFLMNTEAFF. For the CDR3, the DNA is TGTGCCAGCAGCCCGGACAGGGACCCCTTCCTCATGAACACTGAAGCTTTCTTT.

This chain links TRBV11-2 with TRBJ1-2, with TRBD1 matching 12 bases. The CDR3 runs 16 residues. CDR1 SGHAT and CDR2 FQNNGV come from the germline V gene. With 3 bases clipped from V and 2 bases from J, the junction kept 4 bases outside the gene matches. In DNA, the CDR3 is TGTGCCAGCAGCTTCTGGGACAGGGGGCGCAACTATGGCTACACCTTC. This translates into CASSFWDRGRNYGYTF. The variable domain in full, completed from reference TRBV11-2 and TRBJ1-2, reads EAGVAQSPRYKIIEKRQSVAFWCNPISGHATLYWYQQILGQGPKLLIQFQNNGVVDDSQLPKDRFSAERLKGVDSTLKIQPAKLEDSAVYLCASSFWDRGRNYGYTFGSGTRLTVV.

The rearrangement links TRBV6-2 or TRBV6-3 to TRBJ1-1; D is unclear. CDR1 is MNHEY, CDR2 SVGEGT, per germline. V was pared by 7 bases and J by 6 bases, with 21 bases between. The CDR3 totals 15 residues. Written as DNA, the CDR3 is TGTGCCAGCAAAACGGCTCTGGGTGTTGGGGCTGAAGCTTTCTTT. The encoded protein is CASKTALGVGAEAFF.

This clonotype was detected a few times. V is TRBV5-5 and J is TRBJ1-6, with TRBD1 as a possible D gene (6 bases). Deletions cut 0 bases from V and 0 bases from J, with 16 bases between. Germline CDR1 reads SGHKS; CDR2 reads YYEKEE (reference sequence). The CDR3 has 19 amino acids. CDR3 amino acids: CASSLAGTPRSSYNSPLHF. CDR3 bases: TGTGCCAGCAGCTTGGCTGGGACACCCAGGAGCTCCTATAATTCACCCCTCCACTTT.

This clonotype was counted many times. CDR3 amino acids: CASSLVGQGAYEQYF. The CDR3 nucleotides are TGTGCCAGCAGCTTAGTCGGTCAGGGGGCTTACGAGCAGTACTTC. The chain combines TRBV7-8 with TRBJ2-7, with 8 bases fitting TRBD1. The CDR3 is 15 amino acids. Germline V gene data show CDR1 as SGHVS and CDR2 as FQNEAQ. J was trimmed by 4 bases and V by 1 base; bases with no gene match: 6.

The rearrangement links TRBV27 to TRBJ2-1; D may be TRBD2 (5 bases). Germline CDR1 reads MNHEY; CDR2 reads SMNVEV (reference sequence). This CDR3 region has 18 residues. V was pared by 5 bases and J by 6 bases, with 26 bases between. The CDR3 sequence: CASSAGNSPDGSSNEQFF. The CDR3 bases are TGTGCCAGCAGTGCCGGGAACTCGCCCGACGGATCGAGCAATGAGCAGTTCTTC.